The TCR beta chain described here comes from a study of blood T cell repertoires in COVID-19 (dated by TCRdb to between 2020 and 2021). Background on the whole study: Samples covering the acute and convalescent phases of COVID-19 were provided by collaborators in the United States, Italy and Spain. The prospective study material was composed of cDNA or gDNA derived from T cells, B-cell-depleted T cells, or PBMCs. Deeply sampled blood TCRbeta repertoires from subjects exposed to, actively infected with, or recovered from COVID-19 were included in the dataset. The repertoires were released in a freely available public database meant as a resource for research on the immune response to SARS-CoV-2. Samples came from the ongoing ImmuneRACE study (first 160 participants) plus 1,254 subjects from 6 global collaborators. A de-identified subject ID, COVID-19 status, age in years and sex were almost always included in the sample metadata. Where HLA class I and class II types were available, the types were taken from metadata supplied by the sample provider, not from assay-based typing.

Study-wide findings and limitations: How much clinical and demographic metadata was included differed by source and by participant, and the metadata was provided uncurated.

There are 12 amino acids in the CDR3, from cysteine to phenylalanine inclusive. The read is trimmed to its CDR3 DNA, 36 bases read in frame from base 1. Sequences SGDLS (CDR1) and YYNGEE (CDR2) are obtained from the germline V gene. The junction carries 10 bases between V and J, which are trimmed by 4 bases and 6 bases respectively. The immunoSEQ Assay, a bias-controlled multiplex PCR, was used to amplify TCRbeta CDR3 regions from genomic DNA. The source study handled its data this way. Within the assay, amplification of reference gene primers was used to estimate how many nucleated cells each sample contained. To quantify the absolute abundance of each unique TCRbeta CDR3 rearrangement, sequence reads were collapsed and filtered. For each sample, productive Simpson clonality was calculated as the square root of Simpson's diversity index across productive rearrangements. Imported from immuneACCESS, the table was reduced by TCRdb to in-frame sequences with V and J called. These copies leave out some clones; in studies compared against another copy, an unresolved V gene accounts for under half, and the cause of the remainder is not known. The V and J calls and clone size come from that table; D and trimming were worked out from the DNA. In all, the sample holds about 260,000 clones, and about 86% of those were seen once. Around 4.1% of the sample comes from the top ten.

Participants in the prospective study were aged roughly 18 to 100 years, lived in more than 20 United States geographic areas, and enrolled through a virtual design. In the prospective study, cohorts were assigned on the basis of participant-reported clinical history obtained from a screening survey and a study questionnaire. In the prospective study, whole blood, serum and a nasopharyngeal or oropharyngeal swab were collected from each participant by mobile phlebotomists. Participants in the prospective study had the option to provide additional blood draws and questionnaires over a roughly two-month period. Before DNA extraction, prospective study blood samples were shipped either frozen or at room temperature. This clone occurred once. What this receptor recognizes is not known. Base quality data are lacking; no much larger clone is found one base away.

This sequence uses TRBV9 and TRBJ1-1, with the D segment identity uncertain. The sample comprised PBMCs or T cells enriched from blood (not recorded which). The receptor comes from a man aged 25-40 years with acute COVID-19. The encoded CDR3 is CASSSSPAEAFF. The bases are TGTGCCAGCAGCTCCAGTCCTGCTGAAGCTTTCTTT.